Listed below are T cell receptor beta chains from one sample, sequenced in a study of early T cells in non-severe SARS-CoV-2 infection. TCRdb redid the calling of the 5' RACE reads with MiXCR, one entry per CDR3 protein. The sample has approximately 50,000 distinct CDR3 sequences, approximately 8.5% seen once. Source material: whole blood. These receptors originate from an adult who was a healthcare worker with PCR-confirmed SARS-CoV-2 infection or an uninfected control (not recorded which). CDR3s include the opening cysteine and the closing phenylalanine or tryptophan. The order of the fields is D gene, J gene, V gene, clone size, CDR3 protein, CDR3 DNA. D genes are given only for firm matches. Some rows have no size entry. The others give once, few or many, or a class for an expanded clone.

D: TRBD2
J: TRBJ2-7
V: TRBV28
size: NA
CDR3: CASVGSGSNYEQYF
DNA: TGTGCCAGCGTCGGTAGCGGGAGCAACTACGAGCAGTACTTC

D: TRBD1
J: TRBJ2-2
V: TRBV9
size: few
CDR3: CASSVATEAGGTGELFF
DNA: TGTGCCAGCAGCGTAGCTACTGAGGCAGGGGGAACCGGGGAGCTGTTTTTT

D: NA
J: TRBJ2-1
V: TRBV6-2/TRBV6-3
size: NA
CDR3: CASRRGGNEQFF
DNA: TGTGCCAGCAGGCGAGGTGGCAATGAGCAGTTCTTC

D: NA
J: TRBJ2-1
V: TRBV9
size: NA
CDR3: CASSPSPTAAIPNNEQFF
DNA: TGTGCCAGCAGCCCATCACCGACGGCCGCTATTCCGAACAATGAGCAGTTCTTC

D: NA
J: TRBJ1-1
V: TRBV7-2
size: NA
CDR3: CASSLGFTEAFF
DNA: TGTGCCAGCAGCTTAGGGTTCACTGAAGCTTTCTTT

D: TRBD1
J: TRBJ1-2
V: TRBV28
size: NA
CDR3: CATNYNRDRNYGYTF
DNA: TGTGCCACTAACTACAACCGGGACAGAAACTATGGCTACACCTTC

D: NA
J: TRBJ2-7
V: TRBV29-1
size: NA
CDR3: CSVEGNDEQYF
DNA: TGCAGCGTTGAAGGTAACGACGAGCAGTACTTC

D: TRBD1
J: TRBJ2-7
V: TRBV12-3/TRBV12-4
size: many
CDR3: CASSLNRGPEQYF
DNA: TGTGCCAGCAGTCTCAACAGGGGTCCCGAGCAGTACTTC

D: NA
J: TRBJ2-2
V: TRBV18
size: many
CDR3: CASSPGGNTGELFF
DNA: TGTGCCAGCTCACCAGGCGGGAACACCGGGGAGCTGTTTTTT

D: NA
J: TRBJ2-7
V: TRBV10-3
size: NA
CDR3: CAISSERLNSYEQYF
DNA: TGTGCCATCAGTTCAGAGCGGTTAAACTCCTACGAGCAGTACTTC

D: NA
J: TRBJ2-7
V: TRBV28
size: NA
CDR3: CGTDSSYEQYF
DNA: TGTGGGACAGACAGCTCCTACGAGCAGTACTTC

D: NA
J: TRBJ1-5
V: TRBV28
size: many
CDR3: CASTWGSEPQHF
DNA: TGTGCCAGCACGTGGGGCTCGGAGCCCCAGCATTTT

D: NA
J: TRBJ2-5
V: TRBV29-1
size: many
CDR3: CSVEEGAAETQYF
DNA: TGCAGCGTTGAAGAGGGTGCAGCGGAGACCCAGTACTTC

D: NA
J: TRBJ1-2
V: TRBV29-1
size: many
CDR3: CSVQDRDEVNYGYTF
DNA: TGCAGCGTTCAGGATCGAGACGAGGTTAACTATGGCTACACCTTC

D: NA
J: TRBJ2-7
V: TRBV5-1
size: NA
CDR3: CASSLRASGDEQYF
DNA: TGCGCCAGCAGCTTGAGGGCCTCAGGGGACGAGCAGTACTTC

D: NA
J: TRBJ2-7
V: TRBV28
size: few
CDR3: CASSLLFGSRGQYF
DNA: TGTGCCAGCAGTTTATTATTTGGATCGAGGGGACAGTACTTC

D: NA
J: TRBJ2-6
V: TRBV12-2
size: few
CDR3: CASRRKQGFNSGANVLTF
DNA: TGTGCAAGTCGCCGAAAGCAGGGGTTCAACTCTGGGGCCAACGTCCTGACTTTC

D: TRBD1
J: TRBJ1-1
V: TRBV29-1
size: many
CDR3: CSYDRGRFGTEAFF
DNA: TGCAGCTACGACAGGGGGCGATTCGGCACTGAAGCTTTCTTT

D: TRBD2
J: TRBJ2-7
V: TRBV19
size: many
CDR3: CASSIGSGTSGSEQYF
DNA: TGTGCCAGTAGTATTGGCTCCGGGACTAGCGGGAGCGAGCAGTACTTC

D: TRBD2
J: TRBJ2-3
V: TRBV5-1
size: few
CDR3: CASSLLVAGVGTDTQYF
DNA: TGCGCCAGCAGCCTCTTAGTAGCGGGAGTGGGGACAGATACGCAGTATTTT

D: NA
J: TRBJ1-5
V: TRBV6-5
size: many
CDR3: CASSRGANQPQHF
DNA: TGTGCCAGCAGTCGGGGGGCTAATCAGCCCCAGCATTTT

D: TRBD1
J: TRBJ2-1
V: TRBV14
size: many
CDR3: CASSQLSAGTGVNEQFF
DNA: TGTGCCAGCAGCCAACTCAGTGCCGGGACAGGGGTCAATGAGCAGTTCTTC

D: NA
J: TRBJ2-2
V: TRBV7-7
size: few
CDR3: CASSNGLANTGELFF
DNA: TGTGCTAGCAGCAATGGGCTAGCGAACACCGGGGAGCTGTTTTTT

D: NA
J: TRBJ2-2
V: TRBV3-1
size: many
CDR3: CASSQDLLAANTGELFF
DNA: TGTGCCAGCAGCCAAGATCTACTAGCAGCGAACACCGGGGAGCTGTTTTTT

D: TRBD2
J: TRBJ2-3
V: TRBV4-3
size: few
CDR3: CASSPIAGGLVDTQYF
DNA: TGCGCCAGCAGCCCCATAGCGGGAGGGCTGGTAGATACGCAGTATTTT

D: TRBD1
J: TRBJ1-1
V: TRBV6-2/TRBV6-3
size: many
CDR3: CASNKLQGMNTEAFF
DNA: TGTGCCAGCAACAAACTACAGGGGATGAACACTGAAGCTTTCTTT

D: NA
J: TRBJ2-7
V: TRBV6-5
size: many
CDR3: CASSPLPKTYEQYF
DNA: TGTGCCAGCAGTCCCTTGCCTAAAACCTACGAGCAGTACTTC

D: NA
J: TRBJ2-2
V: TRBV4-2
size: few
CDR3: CASSPRTTNTGELFF
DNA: TGTGCCAGCAGCCCGAGGACCACGAACACCGGGGAGCTGTTTTTT

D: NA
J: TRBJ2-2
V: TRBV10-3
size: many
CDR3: CAISQGTGDGTGELFF
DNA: TGTGCCATCAGTCAAGGGACGGGCGATGGCACCGGGGAGCTGTTTTTT

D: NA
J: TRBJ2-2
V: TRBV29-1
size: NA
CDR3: CSVEAGTGELFF
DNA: TGCAGCGTTGAAGCGGGTACCGGGGAGCTGTTTTTT

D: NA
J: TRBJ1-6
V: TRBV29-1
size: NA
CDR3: CSGRAGPNSPLHF
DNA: TGCAGCGGGAGGGCAGGGCCTAATTCACCCCTCCACTTT

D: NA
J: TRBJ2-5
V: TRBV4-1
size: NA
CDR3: CASSQDWVQGTQYF
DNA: TGCGCCAGCAGCCAAGATTGGGTACAGGGAACCCAGTACTTC

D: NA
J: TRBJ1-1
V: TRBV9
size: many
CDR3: CASSVAPGWANTEAFF
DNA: TGTGCCAGCAGCGTAGCTCCAGGTTGGGCGAACACTGAAGCTTTCTTT

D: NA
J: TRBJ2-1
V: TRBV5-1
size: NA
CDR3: CASSPPTAVNNEQFF
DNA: TGCGCCAGCAGCCCACCTACGGCAGTAAACAATGAGCAGTTCTTC

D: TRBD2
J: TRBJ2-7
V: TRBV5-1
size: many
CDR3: CASSLGEAGGNEQYF
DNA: TGCGCCAGCAGCTTGGGGGAAGCGGGAGGTAACGAGCAGTACTTC

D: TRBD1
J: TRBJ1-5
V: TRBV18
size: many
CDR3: CASSPGGGNNQPQHF
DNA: TGTGCCAGCTCACCAGGAGGGGGCAACAATCAGCCCCAGCATTTT

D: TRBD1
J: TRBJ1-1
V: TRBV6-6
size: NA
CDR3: CASSSTDRGNTEAFF
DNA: TGTGCCAGCAGTTCTACGGACAGGGGGAACACTGAAGCTTTCTTT

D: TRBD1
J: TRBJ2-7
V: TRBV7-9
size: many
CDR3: CASRHRGRPYEQYF
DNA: TGTGCCAGCAGGCACAGGGGCCGTCCGTACGAGCAGTACTTC

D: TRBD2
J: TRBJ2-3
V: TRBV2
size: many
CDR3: CASSESSSASGITDTQYF
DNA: TGTGCCAGCAGTGAAAGTTCGTCCGCTAGCGGCATCACAGATACGCAGTATTTT

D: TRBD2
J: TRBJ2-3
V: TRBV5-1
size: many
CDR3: CASSLGVAGSTDTQYF
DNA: TGCGCCAGCAGCTTGGGGGTAGCGGGGAGCACAGATACGCAGTATTTT

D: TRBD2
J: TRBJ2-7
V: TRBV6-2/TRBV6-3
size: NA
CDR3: CASSSSGTYEQYF
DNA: TGTGCCAGCAGCTCTAGCGGAACCTACGAGCAGTACTTC

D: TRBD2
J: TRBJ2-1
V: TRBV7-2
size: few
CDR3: CASSSRLAGGNAQFF
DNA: TGTGCCAGCAGCTCGCGACTAGCGGGAGGTAATGCGCAGTTCTTC

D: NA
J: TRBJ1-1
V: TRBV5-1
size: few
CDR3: CASSSDKTVNTEAFF
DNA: TGCGCCAGCAGCTCTGATAAGACAGTGAACACTGAAGCTTTCTTT

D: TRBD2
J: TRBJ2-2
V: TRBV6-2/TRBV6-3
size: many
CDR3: CASSPPGLAGLQNTGELFF
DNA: TGTGCCAGCAGTCCTCCGGGACTAGCGGGACTACAGAACACCGGGGAGCTGTTTTTT

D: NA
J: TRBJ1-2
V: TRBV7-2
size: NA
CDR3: CASSLGWANEGYTF
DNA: TGTGCCAGCAGCTTGGGATGGGCTAACGAGGGCTACACCTTC

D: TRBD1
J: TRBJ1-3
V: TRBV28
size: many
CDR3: CASSGRGKGSGNTIYF
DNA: TGTGCCAGCAGTGGCAGGGGGAAGGGCTCTGGAAACACCATATATTTT